Below are 17 T cell receptor beta chains sequenced from a single sample in a study of T cells in Graves' hyperthyroidism and ophthalmopathy (dated by TCRdb to about 2019). Receptors were amplified or captured by multiplex PCR. Sequencing was carried out with an Illumina HiSeq 2000. Amplification of TCR beta CDR3 regions was carried out from RNA transcripts. A first-round RT-PCR of the TCR CDR3 used the HTBI primer set with the Qiagen OneStep RT-PCR kit. TCRdb reanalyzed the raw reads on its own, using fastp at Q25 for trimming and MiXCR for clone calling, and kept in-frame beta chains. Rows are unified per CDR3 protein, each entry keeping the most common DNA and genes. The sample records about 400,000 distinct CDR3 sequences, around an eighth of which are singletons. The biggest ten clones account for 25% to 30% of the sample. Input material: blood. The receptors here all came from a man aged 50-60 years with Graves' ophthalmopathy.

This clonotype was counted ten times or more. The V and J genes are TRBV5-1 and TRBJ2-1, with 8 bases matching TRBD2. CDR3 size: 15 residues. CDR1 is SGHRS, CDR2 YFSETQ, per germline. J lost 6 bases, V lost 3 bases, and 8 bases had no gene match. CDR3 region: CASSSESLAGNEQFF. The DNA for the CDR3 is TGCGCCAGCAGCTCGGAATCGCTAGCGGGCAATGAGCAGTTCTTC.

The chain recombines TRBV5-6 with TRBJ2-3, with TRBD2 matching over 11 bases. The germline V gene encodes CDR1 SGHDT and CDR2 YYEEEE. The ends lost 3 bases at V and 6 bases at J; junction bases unmatched: 6. The CDR3 extends over 15 amino acids. Written as DNA, the CDR3 is TGTGCCAGCAGCTACATAGCGGGAGGGGCGGATACGCAGTATTTT. Protein sequence: CASSYIAGGADTQYF.

The V gene is TRBV2, the J gene TRBJ1-2; no reliable D call. The CDR3 spans 17 residues. Germline CDR1 reads SNHLY; CDR2 reads FYNNEI. Trimming took off 4 bases at V and 4 bases at J, with 22 bases between the two ends. The CDR3 reads CASSAFTSPSVGYGYTF. The CDR3 coding sequence is TGTGCCAGCAGTGCGTTCACGAGTCCCAGCGTCGGCTATGGCTACACCTTC.

In its sample, this clonotype was seen many times. V and J are TRBV27 and TRBJ2-4, with a weak D call TRBD2 (5 bases). The ends were cut back, 5 bases at V and 2 bases at J, with 25 bases in the middle. Germline assignment: CDR1 MNHEY and CDR2 SMNVEV (reference sequence). The CDR3 spans 19 residues. The CDR3 nucleotides are TGTGCCAGCAGTCACTCTCGCGGGCCTGCTCTTCGGACCAAAAACATTCAGTACTTC. The encoded protein is CASSHSRGPALRTKNIQYF.

This clonotype was recorded at least ten times. The chain joins TRBV3-1 to TRBJ1-2; D call uncertain. This CDR3 is 12 amino acids long. Trimming stripped 1 base from V and 8 bases from J, with 8 bases between. Germline V CDR1 and CDR2: LGHDT, YNNKEL (reference sequence). The CDR3 region has the DNA TGTGCCAGCAGCCAAGGTATAGGAGGCTACACCTTC. It codes for CASSQGIGGYTF.

In this sample, this clonotype turned up many times. The chain couples TRBV27 to TRBJ2-1, with D unclear. Germline V gene lookup returns CDR1 MNHEY and CDR2 SMNVEV (reference sequence). With 3 bases removed from V and 9 bases from J, the gap between germline ends came to 9 bases. The CDR3 is 12 residues long. CDR3 bases: TGTGCCAGCAGTTTCCCCGAAGGTGAGCAGTTCTTC. Its translation is CASSFPEGEQFF.

This clonotype was counted many times. This chain connects TRBV7-9 to TRBJ1-6; D gene ambiguous. This CDR3 comprises 12 residues. CDR1 and CDR2 (germline): SEHNR, FQNEAQ (reference sequence). V lost 3 bases and J lost 8, with 5 bases in between. The chain's CDR3 is CASSFADSPLHF. CDR3 sequence (DNA): TGTGCCAGCAGCTTCGCAGATTCACCCCTCCACTTT. The full variable domain, with the rest looked up from reference TRBV7-9 and TRBJ1-6, is DTGVSQNPRHKITKRGQNVTFRCDPISEHNRLYWYRQTLGQGPEFLTYFQNEAQLEKSRLLSDRFSAERPKGSFSTLEIQRTEQGDSAMYLCASSFADSPLHFGNGTRLTVT.

The chain carries TRBV10-3 and TRBJ2-1; TRBD1 agrees at 7 bases. J was trimmed by 9 bases and V by 10 bases; bases with no gene match: 6. CDR1 ENHRY and CDR2 SYGVKD come from the germline V gene. CDR3 size: 11 residues. DNA for the CDR3: TGTGCCAGTCGACAGGGCACTGAGCAGTTCTTC. This sequence encodes CASRQGTEQFF.

This clonotype was seen a handful of times. J is TRBJ2-7 and V is TRBV7-8; either TRBD1 or TRBD2 may fit D (5 bases each). V was pared by 5 bases and J by 5 bases, with 25 bases between. Germline assignment: CDR1 SGHVS and CDR2 FQNEAQ. CDR3 length equals 17 residues. DNA for the CDR3: TGTGCCAGCAGCCGGCCCCCCCGCTTGGGGGAGTCGGACGAGCAGTACTTC. Protein product: CASSRPPRLGESDEQYF.

The table lists this clonotype with many counts. The rearrangement uses TRBV24-1 and TRBJ2-7, with D possibly being TRBD1 (6 bases). Trimming removed 7 bases at V and 5 bases at J, with 14 bases between. The V gene's germline CDR1 is KGHDR and CDR2 SFDVKD. CDR3 length: 13 amino acids. CDR3: CATRGGGGDEQYF. In DNA form, the CDR3 reads TGTGCCACCAGGGGTGGGGGCGGAGACGAGCAGTACTTC.

Turning to this clonotype: A much larger clonotype is one base distant, so this may be a read error. This chain joins TRBV2 and TRBJ1-3; 8 bases map to TRBD1. V trimming: 8 bases; J trimming: 16 bases; junction bases outside the gene matches: 13. The germline V gene has CDR1 SNHLY and CDR2 FYNNEI. This CDR3 has 12 amino acids. CDR3 nucleotides: TGTGCCAGCTCCCTGCCAGGGGGCGCATATTATTTT. Residues: CASSLPGGAYYF.

This clonotype occurred many times. The V gene is TRBV19, the J gene TRBJ1-5; 9 nucleotides align to TRBD1. From germline, CDR1 is LNHDA and CDR2 SQIVND (reference sequence). V lost 6 bases to trimming and J lost 6 bases; unmatched junction nucleotides: 9. The CDR3 is made up of 15 amino acids. CDR3: CASRVGQGIGQPQHF. The CDR3 coding sequence is TGTGCCAGTAGAGTAGGACAGGGGATCGGTCAGCCCCAGCATTTT.

This clonotype has more than one count but fewer than ten. J is TRBJ2-1 and V is TRBV29-1, with D tentatively TRBD1 or TRBD2 (5 bases each). Germline V CDR1 and CDR2: SQVTM, ANQGSEA. The CDR3 sequence is 15 residues long. Trimming took 0 bases from V and 8 from J, leaving 17 bases between them. The CDR3 DNA sequence: TGCAGCGTTGAAGAACCGGGACCGACGGTCGATGAGCAGTTCTTC. The encoded protein is CSVEEPGPTVDEQFF.

This clonotype was picked up many times. V is TRBV30 and J is TRBJ2-7; 9 bases agree with TRBD2. Germline trimming cut 0 bases from V and 4 bases from J; bases unmatched to any gene: 4. Germline V CDR1 and CDR2: GTSNPN, SVGIG (reference sequence). This CDR3 region has 14 residues. This CDR3 reads CAWSVVAGAYEQYF. As DNA, the CDR3 is TGTGCCTGGAGTGTAGTAGCGGGAGCTTACGAGCAGTACTTC.

The V call is TRBV19, the J call TRBJ2-7, with D unresolved. The CDR3 has 12 amino acids. Per the germline V gene, CDR1 is LNHDA and CDR2 is SQIVND (reference sequence). Between the trimmed V and J ends, which lost 4 bases and 9 bases, there was a span of 13 bases. In nucleotides, the CDR3 is TGTGCCAGTAGTACCCGACATTCAGGGCAGTACTTC. Translating it yields CASSTRHSGQYF.

This clonotype came up many times. The chain is built from TRBV7-8 and TRBJ2-1; the D gene could be TRBD1 or TRBD2 (6 bases each). The V and J ends lost 5 bases and 5 bases respectively, with 22 bases between them. CDR1 is SGHVS, CDR2 FQNEAQ, per germline. This CDR3 region has 17 residues. The CDR3 sequence is CASSPNLRERDNNEQFF. The CDR3 nucleotides read TGTGCCAGCAGCCCGAATTTGCGGGAAAGGGACAACAATGAGCAGTTCTTC.

This clonotype has a handful of counts. This chain joins TRBV14 and TRBJ2-1; D might be TRBD2 (6 bases). V was trimmed by 0 bases and J by 8 bases, leaving 11 bases between them. Germline CDR1 and CDR2: SGHDN and FVKESK. CDR3 length: 14 amino acids. DNA of the CDR3: TGTGCCAGCAGCCAAGACCTAGCGAGCGATGAGCAGTTCTTC. Its protein is CASSQDLASDEQFF.